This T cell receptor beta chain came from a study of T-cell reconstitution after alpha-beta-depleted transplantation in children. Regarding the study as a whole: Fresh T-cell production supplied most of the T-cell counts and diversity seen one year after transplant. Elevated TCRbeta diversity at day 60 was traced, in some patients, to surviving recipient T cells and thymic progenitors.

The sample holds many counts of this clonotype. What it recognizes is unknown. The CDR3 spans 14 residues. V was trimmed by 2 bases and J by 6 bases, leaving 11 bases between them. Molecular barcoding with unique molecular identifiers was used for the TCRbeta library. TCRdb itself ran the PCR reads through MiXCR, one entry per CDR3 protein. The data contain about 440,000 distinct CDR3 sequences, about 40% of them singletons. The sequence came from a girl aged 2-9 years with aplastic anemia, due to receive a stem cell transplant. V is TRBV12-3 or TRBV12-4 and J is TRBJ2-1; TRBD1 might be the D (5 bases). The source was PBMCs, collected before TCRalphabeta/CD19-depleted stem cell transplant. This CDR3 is CASSLRGRANEQFF. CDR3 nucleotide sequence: TGTGCCAGCAGTTTAAGGGGTCGGGCCAATGAGCAGTTCTTC.